Listed here are 2 T cell receptor beta chains from one sample, sequenced in a study of cytomegalovirus exposure and HLA in healthy donors. Use of 60 Vbeta and 13 Jbeta primers characterized the PCR. Sequenced by immunoSEQ multiplex PCR; TCRdb stores in-frame clones only, minus some. The table shows approximately 150,000 clones, with around 65% occurring only once. Input material: PBMCs. The receptors originated from a woman aged 25 to 39 in good health and CMV-seropositive.

The chain couples TRBV6-4 to TRBJ1-6; TRBD1 aligns across 8 bases. Trimming cost V 6 bases and J 2 bases; bases outside gene matches: 3. CDR1 and CDR2 (germline): MRHNA, SNTAGT. CDR3 size: 15 residues. The CDR3 loop reads CASSKDRAYNSPLHF. In DNA form, the CDR3 reads TGTGCCAGCAGCAAGGACAGGGCCTATAATTCACCCCTCCACTTT.

This clone appeared a few times. The chain recombines TRBV19 with TRBJ1-2, with D perhaps matching TRBD1 (6 bases). This CDR3 region has 13 residues. CDR1 and CDR2 (germline): LNHDA, SQIVND (reference sequence). V was cut by 11 bases and J by 3 bases, with 16 bases left in between. CDR3 DNA sequence: TGTGCCTTACGACCGGGGGGCGACTATGGCTACACCTTC. It translates to CALRPGGDYGYTF.